The 8 T cell receptor beta chains listed next were all sequenced from one sample in a study of blood T cell repertoires in COVID-19. Profiled with immunoSEQ multiplex PCR; TCRdb holds only in-frame clones, not every one. This sample has 70,000 or so clones, with about 82% found just once. Sequenced: peripheral blood. Receptor source: a human donor in a cohort sampled during active COVID-19.

This chain uses TRBV28 with TRBJ1-1; 10 bases line up with TRBD1. CDR1 is MDHEN, CDR2 SYDVKM, per germline. The CDR3 runs to 14 residues. The trim removed 6 bases at V and 4 bases at J, leaving 5 bases unmatched. The CDR3 loop reads CASRLGQGVTEAFF. In DNA form, the CDR3 reads TGTGCCAGCAGGCTAGGACAGGGGGTCACTGAAGCTTTCTTT.

The CDR3 spells CASSPQGQANNYGYTF. CDR3 DNA sequence: TGTGCCAGCAGCCCCCAGGGGCAGGCGAATAACTATGGCTACACCTTC. The chain combines TRBV7-8 with TRBJ1-2; D may be TRBD1 (6 bases). V was cut by 5 bases and J by 1 base, with 17 bases left in between. Germline CDR1 SGHVS, CDR2 FQNEAQ. This CDR3 is 16 amino acids long.

The sample holds a few counts of this clone. The genes are TRBV19 and TRBJ2-3; the D gene is possibly TRBD2 (5 bases). V was cut by 3 bases and J by 3 bases, with 10 bases left in between. Per germline, CDR1 LNHDA and CDR2 SQIVND (reference sequence). The CDR3 runs 14 residues. CDR3 bases: TGTGCCAGTAGTATGCGGGCTTTAACAGATACGCAGTATTTT. It encodes CASSMRALTDTQYF.

The chain employs TRBV6-5 and TRBJ2-7; possible D gene TRBD1, 6 bases. The V end was cut by 6 bases, the J end by 3 bases, with 12 bases between. The CDR3 is 13 amino acids. Germline CDR1 is MNHEY and CDR2 is SVGAGI. The DNA for the CDR3 is TGTGCCAGCAGACGGGGACACCACTACGAGCAGTACTTC. Translated, it gives CASRRGHHYEQYF.

The chain joins TRBV27 to TRBJ2-5, with TRBD1 matching 7 bases. Germline values: CDR1 MNHEY, CDR2 SMNVEV (reference sequence). V shed 4 bases, J shed 2 bases, and the junction held 4 bases outside the gene matches. CDR3 length: 14 residues. CDR3 loop: CASSSGQPQETQYF. DNA for the CDR3: TGTGCCAGCAGTTCGGGACAGCCACAAGAGACCCAGTACTTC.

The gene calls are TRBV29-1 and TRBJ2-1; the match to TRBD2 covers 9 bases. The germline V gene has CDR1 SQVTM and CDR2 ANQGSEA. CDR3 length: 19 amino acids. Unmatched junction bases numbered 26, after V lost 6 bases and J lost 8 bases. CDR3 in DNA: TGCAGCGTCGACCGGGACGGAGTAGCGGGAGCCCTAAGGAACCATGAGCAGTTCTTC. Its protein is CSVDRDGVAGALRNHEQFF.

CDR3 residues: CASSPLEPSNPDTQYF. The DNA for the CDR3 is TGTGCCAGCAGCCCCTTGGAGCCTTCCAACCCAGATACGCAGTATTTT. The gene calls are TRBV11-2 and TRBJ2-3; D not resolved. Trimming left V 5 bases short and J 4 bases short, with 19 bases between. This CDR3 contains 16 residues. Germline V gives CDR1 SGHAT, CDR2 FQNNGV.

The genes are TRBV7-8 and TRBJ2-5; D is undetermined. This CDR3 is 12 amino acids long. CDR1 and CDR2 (germline): SGHVS, FQNEAQ. Trimming shortened V by 1 base and J by 7 bases, and 7 bases separated the two germline ends. In DNA form, the CDR3 reads TGTGCCAGCAGCTTAGGCGCTCGGACCCAGTACTTC. Encoded protein: CASSLGARTQYF.